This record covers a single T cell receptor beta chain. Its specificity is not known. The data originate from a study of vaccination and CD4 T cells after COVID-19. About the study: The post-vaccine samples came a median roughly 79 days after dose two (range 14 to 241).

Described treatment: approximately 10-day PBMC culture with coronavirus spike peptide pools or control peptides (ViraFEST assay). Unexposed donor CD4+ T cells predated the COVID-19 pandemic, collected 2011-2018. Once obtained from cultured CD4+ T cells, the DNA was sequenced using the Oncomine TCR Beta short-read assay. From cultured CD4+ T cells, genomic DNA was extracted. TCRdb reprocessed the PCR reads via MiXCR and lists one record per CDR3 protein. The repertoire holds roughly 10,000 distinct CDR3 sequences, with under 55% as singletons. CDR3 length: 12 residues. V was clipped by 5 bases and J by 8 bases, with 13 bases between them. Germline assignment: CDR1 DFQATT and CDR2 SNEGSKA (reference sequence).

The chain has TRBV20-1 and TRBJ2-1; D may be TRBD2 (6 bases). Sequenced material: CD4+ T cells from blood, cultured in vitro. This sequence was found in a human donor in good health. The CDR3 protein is CSALRLGDEQFF. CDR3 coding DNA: TGCAGTGCTCTACGACTAGGGGATGAGCAGTTCTTC.